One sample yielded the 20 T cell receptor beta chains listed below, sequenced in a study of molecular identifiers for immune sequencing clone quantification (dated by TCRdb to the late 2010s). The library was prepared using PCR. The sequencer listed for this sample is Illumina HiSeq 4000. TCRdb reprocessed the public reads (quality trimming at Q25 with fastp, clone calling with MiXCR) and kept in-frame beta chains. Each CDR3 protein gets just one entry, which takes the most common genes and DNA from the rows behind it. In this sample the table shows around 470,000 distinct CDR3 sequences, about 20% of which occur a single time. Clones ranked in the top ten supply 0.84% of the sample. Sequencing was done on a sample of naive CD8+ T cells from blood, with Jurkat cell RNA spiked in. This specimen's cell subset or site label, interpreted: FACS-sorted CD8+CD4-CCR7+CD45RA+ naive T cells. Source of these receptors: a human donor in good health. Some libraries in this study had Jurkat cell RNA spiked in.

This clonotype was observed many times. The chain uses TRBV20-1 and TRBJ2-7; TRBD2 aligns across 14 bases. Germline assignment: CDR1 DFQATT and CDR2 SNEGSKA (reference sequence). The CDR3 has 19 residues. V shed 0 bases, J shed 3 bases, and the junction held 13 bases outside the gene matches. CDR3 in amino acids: CSARDNQGGTSGRDYEQYF. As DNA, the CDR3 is TGCAGTGCTAGAGATAATCAGGGGGGGACTAGCGGGAGAGACTACGAGCAGTACTTC.

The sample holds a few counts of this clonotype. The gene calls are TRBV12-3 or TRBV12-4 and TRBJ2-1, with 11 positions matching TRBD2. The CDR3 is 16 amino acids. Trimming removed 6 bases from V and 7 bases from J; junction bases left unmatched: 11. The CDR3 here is CASSSIAGGLFNEQFF. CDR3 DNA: TGTGCCAGCAGCTCAATAGCGGGAGGGCTCTTTAATGAGCAGTTCTTC.

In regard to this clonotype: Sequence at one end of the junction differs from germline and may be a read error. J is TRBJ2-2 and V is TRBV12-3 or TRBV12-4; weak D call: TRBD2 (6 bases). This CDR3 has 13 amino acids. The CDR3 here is CASSSGETGELLF. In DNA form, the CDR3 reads TGTGCCAGCAGTTCGGGGGAAACCGGGGAGCTGCTTTTT.

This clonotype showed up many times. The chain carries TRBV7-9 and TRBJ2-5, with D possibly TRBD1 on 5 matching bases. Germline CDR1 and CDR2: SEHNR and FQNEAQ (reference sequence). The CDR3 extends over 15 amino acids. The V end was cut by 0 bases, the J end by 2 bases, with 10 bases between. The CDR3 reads CASSLADSRQETQYF. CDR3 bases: TGTGCCAGCAGCTTAGCTGACAGCCGACAAGAGACCCAGTACTTC.

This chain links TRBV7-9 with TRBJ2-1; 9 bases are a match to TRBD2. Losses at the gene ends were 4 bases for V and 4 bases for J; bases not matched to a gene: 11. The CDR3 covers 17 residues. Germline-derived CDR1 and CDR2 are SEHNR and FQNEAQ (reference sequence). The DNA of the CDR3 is TGTGCCAGCAGCTCAAATCGGGCGGGAGGGAATTACAATGAGCAGTTCTTC. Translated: CASSSNRAGGNYNEQFF.

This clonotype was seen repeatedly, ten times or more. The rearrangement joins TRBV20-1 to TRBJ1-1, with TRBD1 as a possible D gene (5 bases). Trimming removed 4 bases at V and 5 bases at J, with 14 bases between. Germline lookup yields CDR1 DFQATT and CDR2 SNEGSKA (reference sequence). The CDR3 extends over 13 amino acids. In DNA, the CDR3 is TGCAGTGCTAAACCCGGGACGGTTACTGAAGCTTTCTTT. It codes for CSAKPGTVTEAFF.

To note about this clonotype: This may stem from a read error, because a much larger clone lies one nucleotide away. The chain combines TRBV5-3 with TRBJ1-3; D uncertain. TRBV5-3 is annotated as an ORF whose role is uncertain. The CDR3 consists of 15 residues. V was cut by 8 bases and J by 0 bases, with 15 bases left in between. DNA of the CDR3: TGTGCCAGCGGCTTGGCCGGCAGCTCTGGAAACACCATATATTTT. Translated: CASGLAGSSGNTIYF.

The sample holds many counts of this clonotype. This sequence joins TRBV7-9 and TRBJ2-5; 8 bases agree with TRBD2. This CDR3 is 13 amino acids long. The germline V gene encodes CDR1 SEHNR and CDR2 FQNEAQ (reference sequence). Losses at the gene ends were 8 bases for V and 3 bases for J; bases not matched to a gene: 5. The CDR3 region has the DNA TGTGCCAGCCGACAACTAGCGGAAGAGACCCAGTACTTC. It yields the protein CASRQLAEETQYF.

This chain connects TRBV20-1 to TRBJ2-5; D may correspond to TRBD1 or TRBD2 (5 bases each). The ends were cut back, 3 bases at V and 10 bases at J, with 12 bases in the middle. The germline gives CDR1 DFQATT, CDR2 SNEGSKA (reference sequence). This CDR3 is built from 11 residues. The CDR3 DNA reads TGCAGTGCTAGCAGGGACGGCAACCAGTACTTC. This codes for CSASRDGNQYF.

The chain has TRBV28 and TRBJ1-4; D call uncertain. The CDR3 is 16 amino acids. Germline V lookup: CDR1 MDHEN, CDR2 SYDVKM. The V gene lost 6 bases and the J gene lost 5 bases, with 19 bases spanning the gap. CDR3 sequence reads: CASSDDLLGVNEKLFF. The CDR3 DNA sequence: TGTGCCAGCAGCGATGACCTACTTGGGGTCAATGAAAAACTGTTTTTT.

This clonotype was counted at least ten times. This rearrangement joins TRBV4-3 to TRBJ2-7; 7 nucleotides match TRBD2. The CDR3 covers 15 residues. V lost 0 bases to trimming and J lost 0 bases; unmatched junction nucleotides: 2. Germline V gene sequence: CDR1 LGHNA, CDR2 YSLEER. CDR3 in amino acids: CASSQEAGSSYEQYF. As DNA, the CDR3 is TGCGCCAGCAGCCAAGAAGCGGGGAGCTCCTACGAGCAGTACTTC.

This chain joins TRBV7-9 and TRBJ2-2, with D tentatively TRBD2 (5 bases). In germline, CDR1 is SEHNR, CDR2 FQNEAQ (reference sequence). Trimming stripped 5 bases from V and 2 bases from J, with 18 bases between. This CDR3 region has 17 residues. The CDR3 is CASSPRQGRVNTGELFF. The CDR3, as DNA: TGTGCCAGCAGCCCACGGCAAGGGAGAGTAAACACCGGGGAGCTGTTTTTT.

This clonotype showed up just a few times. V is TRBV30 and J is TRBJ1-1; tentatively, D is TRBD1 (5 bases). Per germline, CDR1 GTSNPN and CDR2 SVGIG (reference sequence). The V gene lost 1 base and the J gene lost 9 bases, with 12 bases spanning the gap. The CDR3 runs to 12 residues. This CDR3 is CAWSDPGPKAFF. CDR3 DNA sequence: TGTGCCTGGAGTGATCCAGGGCCGAAAGCTTTCTTT.

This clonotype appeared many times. CDR3 sequence reads: CASSIGQGALNTEAFF. The CDR3 bases are TGTGCCAGCAGCATTGGACAGGGGGCGCTGAACACTGAAGCTTTCTTT. The chain employs TRBV7-9 and TRBJ1-1; 11 nucleotides align to TRBD1. Germline CDR1 reads SEHNR; CDR2 reads FQNEAQ (reference sequence). With V trimmed by 5 bases and J by 0 bases, 5 bases remained unmatched. The CDR3 has 16 residues.

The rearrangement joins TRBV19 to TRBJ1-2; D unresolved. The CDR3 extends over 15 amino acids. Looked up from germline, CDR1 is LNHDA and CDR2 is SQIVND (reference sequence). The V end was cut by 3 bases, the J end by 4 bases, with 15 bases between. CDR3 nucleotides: TGTGCCAGTAGTATGGCCCTTCGGGGATTCTATGGCTACACCTTC. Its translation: CASSMALRGFYGYTF.

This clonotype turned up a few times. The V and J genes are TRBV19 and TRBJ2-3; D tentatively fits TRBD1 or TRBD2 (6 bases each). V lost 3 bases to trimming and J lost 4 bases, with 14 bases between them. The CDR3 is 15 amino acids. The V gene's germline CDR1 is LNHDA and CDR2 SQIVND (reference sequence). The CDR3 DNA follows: TGTGCCAGTAGTATCGGTGGGGGGCCGGCAGATACGCAGTATTTT. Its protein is CASSIGGGPADTQYF.

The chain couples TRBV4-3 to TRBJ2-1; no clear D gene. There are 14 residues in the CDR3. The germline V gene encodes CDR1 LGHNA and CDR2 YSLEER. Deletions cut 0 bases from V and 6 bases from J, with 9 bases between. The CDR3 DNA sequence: TGCGCCAGCAGCCAAGATCTGAATGGCAATGAGCAGTTCTTC. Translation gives CASSQDLNGNEQFF.

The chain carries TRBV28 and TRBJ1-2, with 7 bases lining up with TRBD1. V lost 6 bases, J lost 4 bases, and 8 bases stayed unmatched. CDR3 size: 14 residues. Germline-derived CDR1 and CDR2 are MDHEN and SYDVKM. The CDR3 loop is CASRLQGDGYGYTF. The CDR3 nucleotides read TGTGCCAGCAGACTTCAGGGGGACGGCTATGGCTACACCTTC.

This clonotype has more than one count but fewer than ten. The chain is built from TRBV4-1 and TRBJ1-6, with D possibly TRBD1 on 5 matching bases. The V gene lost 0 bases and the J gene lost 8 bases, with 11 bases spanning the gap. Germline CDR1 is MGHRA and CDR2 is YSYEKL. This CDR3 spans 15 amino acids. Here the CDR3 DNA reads TGCGCCAGCAGCCAAGATAAGGGCAGGGATTCACCCCTCCACTTT. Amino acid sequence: CASSQDKGRDSPLHF.

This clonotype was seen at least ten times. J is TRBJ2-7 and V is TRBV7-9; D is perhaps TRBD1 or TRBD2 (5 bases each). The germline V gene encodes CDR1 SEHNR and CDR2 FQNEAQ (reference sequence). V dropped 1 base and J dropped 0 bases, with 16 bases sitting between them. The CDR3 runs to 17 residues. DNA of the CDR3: TGTGCCAGCAGCTTAGGAGATGGAGGACAACTCTCCTACGAGCAGTACTTC. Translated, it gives CASSLGDGGQLSYEQYF.